These T cell receptor beta chains were read from a single sample in a study of T-cell memory formation after mild COVID-19. TCRdb itself ran the 5' RACE reads through MiXCR, one entry per CDR3 protein. The repertoire consists of around 340,000 distinct CDR3 sequences, with 13% occurring once and the leading ten covering over 20%. The sequencing input was PBMCs or a T cell subset sorted from them (not recorded which). These receptors were taken from a man younger than 35 who had mild COVID-19 (a few samples of this study predate the infection). Cell type and time point are not known. Each CDR3 is given with its conserved first and last residue. Each record gives: J gene, V gene, clone size, D gene, CDR3 protein, CDR3 DNA. D genes are given only for firm matches. The size entry is marked missing in some rows and otherwise reads once, few, many or a size class.

j_call: TRBJ2-1
v_call: TRBV18
clone_size: -
d_call: TRBD1
cdr3_aa: CASSRRDRPYNEQFF
cdr3_nt: TGTGCCAGCTCACGACGGGACAGACCCTACAATGAGCAGTTCTTC

j_call: TRBJ2-5
v_call: TRBV11-2
clone_size: -
d_call: TRBD1
cdr3_aa: CASSFPQGVQETQYF
cdr3_nt: TGTGCCAGCAGCTTTCCCCAGGGGGTCCAAGAGACCCAGTACTTC

j_call: TRBJ2-3
v_call: TRBV7-3
clone_size: -
d_call: TRBD2
cdr3_aa: CASTEEEGLAGGTDTQYF
cdr3_nt: TGTGCCAGCACCGAAGAAGAGGGACTAGCGGGGGGCACAGATACGCAGTATTTT

j_call: TRBJ2-3
v_call: TRBV7-2
clone_size: -
d_call: -
cdr3_aa: CASRPTGLQADTQYF
cdr3_nt: TGTGCCAGCCGCCCGACAGGCCTTCAGGCAGATACGCAGTATTTT

j_call: TRBJ2-3
v_call: TRBV29-1
clone_size: -
d_call: -
cdr3_aa: CSVRRDLTGTDTQYF
cdr3_nt: TGCAGCGTTAGACGTGACTTAACCGGCACAGATACGCAGTATTTT

j_call: TRBJ2-3
v_call: TRBV7-2
clone_size: few
d_call: -
cdr3_aa: CASSFALTDTQYF
cdr3_nt: TGTGCCAGCAGCTTTGCCCTCACAGATACGCAGTATTTT

j_call: TRBJ2-1
v_call: TRBV7-6
clone_size: few
d_call: TRBD2
cdr3_aa: CASSLGGLAGDNEQFF
cdr3_nt: TGTGCCAGCAGCTTAGGGGGACTAGCGGGGGACAATGAGCAGTTCTTC

j_call: TRBJ2-7
v_call: TRBV29-1
clone_size: -
d_call: -
cdr3_aa: CSGVYEQYF
cdr3_nt: TGCAGCGGGGTATACGAGCAGTACTTC

j_call: TRBJ2-1
v_call: TRBV6-5
clone_size: few
d_call: TRBD2
cdr3_aa: CASTGTIDNEQFF
cdr3_nt: TGTGCCAGCACCGGGACTATCGACAATGAGCAGTTCTTC

j_call: TRBJ2-2
v_call: TRBV27
clone_size: few
d_call: -
cdr3_aa: CASSLYAGGTGELFF
cdr3_nt: TGTGCCAGCAGTTTGTATGCAGGAGGCACCGGGGAGCTGTTTTTT

j_call: TRBJ2-1
v_call: TRBV20-1
clone_size: few
d_call: TRBD2
cdr3_aa: CSARLPRGGIIHEQFF
cdr3_nt: TGCAGTGCTAGACTCCCCCGGGGGGGCATCATCCATGAGCAGTTCTTC

j_call: TRBJ2-3
v_call: TRBV4-1
clone_size: many
d_call: -
cdr3_aa: CASSQEGSGDTQYF
cdr3_nt: TGCGCCAGCAGCCAAGAGGGTTCGGGCGATACGCAGTATTTT

j_call: TRBJ2-6
v_call: TRBV7-6
clone_size: once
d_call: -
cdr3_aa: CASSHSATALDSGANVLTF
cdr3_nt: TGTGCCAGCAGCCACTCTGCGACAGCCCTAGACTCTGGGGCCAACGTCCTGACTTTC

j_call: TRBJ1-1
v_call: TRBV4-1
clone_size: -
d_call: TRBD1
cdr3_aa: CASSTTGINEAFF
cdr3_nt: TGCGCCAGCTCTACGACAGGGATTAATGAAGCTTTCTTT

j_call: TRBJ2-3
v_call: TRBV19
clone_size: few
d_call: -
cdr3_aa: CASSMGVSSTDTQYF
cdr3_nt: TGTGCCAGTAGTATGGGCGTTTCTAGCACAGATACGCAGTATTTT

j_call: TRBJ2-7
v_call: TRBV5-1
clone_size: many
d_call: -
cdr3_aa: CASSLMGQEGYEQYF
cdr3_nt: TGCGCCAGCAGCTTGATGGGGCAGGAGGGGTACGAGCAGTACTTC

j_call: TRBJ2-5
v_call: TRBV11-2
clone_size: many
d_call: -
cdr3_aa: CASSQEGQPSETQYF
cdr3_nt: TGTGCCAGCAGCCAAGAGGGGCAACCGTCAGAGACCCAGTACTTC

j_call: TRBJ1-2
v_call: TRBV11-2
clone_size: many
d_call: -
cdr3_aa: CASSLWGDGYTF
cdr3_nt: TGTGCCAGCAGCTTATGGGGGGATGGCTACACCTTC

j_call: TRBJ2-3
v_call: TRBV11-2
clone_size: few
d_call: -
cdr3_aa: CASSLGAGTRSTDTQYF
cdr3_nt: TGTGCCAGCAGCTTAGGGGCGGGGACCCGTAGCACAGATACGCAGTATTTT

j_call: TRBJ1-6
v_call: TRBV6-5
clone_size: few
d_call: -
cdr3_aa: CASSPYINSPLHF
cdr3_nt: TGTGCCAGCAGCCCGTACATAAACTCACCCCTCCACTTT

j_call: TRBJ2-1
v_call: TRBV7-9
clone_size: -
d_call: TRBD1
cdr3_aa: CASSFMRQGTFF
cdr3_nt: TGTGCCAGCAGCTTTATGAGACAGGGGACGTTCTTC

j_call: TRBJ1-3
v_call: TRBV20-1
clone_size: -
d_call: TRBD1
cdr3_aa: CSARPRDRGAGNTIYF
cdr3_nt: TGCAGTGCTAGACCGAGGGACAGGGGGGCTGGAAACACCATATATTTT

j_call: TRBJ1-2
v_call: TRBV5-1
clone_size: -
d_call: -
cdr3_aa: CASSLGRGLNRTNYGYTF
cdr3_nt: TGCGCCAGCAGCTTGGGCAGGGGACTTAACCGCACTAACTATGGCTACACCTTC

j_call: TRBJ1-2
v_call: TRBV25-1
clone_size: -
d_call: TRBD1
cdr3_aa: CASSESRLGTGYYGYTF
cdr3_nt: TGTGCCAGCAGTGAATCTCGGTTAGGGACAGGGTACTATGGCTACACCTTC

j_call: TRBJ1-5
v_call: TRBV7-2
clone_size: few
d_call: -
cdr3_aa: CASSHHSWGVQPQHF
cdr3_nt: TGTGCCAGCAGCCACCACTCGTGGGGAGTTCAGCCCCAGCATTTT

j_call: TRBJ1-1
v_call: TRBV9
clone_size: few
d_call: -
cdr3_aa: CASSPAGGNTEAFF
cdr3_nt: TGTGCCAGCAGCCCAGCTGGGGGGAACACTGAAGCTTTCTTT

j_call: TRBJ1-2
v_call: TRBV6-5
clone_size: -
d_call: -
cdr3_aa: CASSYGRGYTF
cdr3_nt: TGTGCCAGCAGTTACGGGAGGGGCTACACCTTC

j_call: TRBJ2-3
v_call: TRBV12-3/TRBV12-4
clone_size: many
d_call: TRBD2
cdr3_aa: CASPLPGGGTQRDTDTQYF
cdr3_nt: TGTGCCAGCCCCCTCCCGGGCGGGGGGACACAACGGGACACAGATACGCAGTATTTT

j_call: TRBJ2-7
v_call: TRBV5-1
clone_size: many
d_call: -
cdr3_aa: CASSLGATATYEQYF
cdr3_nt: TGCGCCAGCAGCTTGGGTGCGACCGCAACCTACGAGCAGTACTTC

j_call: TRBJ2-3
v_call: TRBV9
clone_size: -
d_call: TRBD2
cdr3_aa: CASSVAGTSGGYGTDTQYF
cdr3_nt: TGTGCCAGCAGCGTAGCCGGGACTAGCGGGGGGTACGGCACAGATACGCAGTATTTT

j_call: TRBJ2-1
v_call: TRBV5-1
clone_size: many
d_call: -
cdr3_aa: CASSLRPDLSYNEQFF
cdr3_nt: TGCGCCAGCAGCTTGCGTCCTGACCTCTCCTACAATGAGCAGTTCTTC

j_call: TRBJ2-7
v_call: TRBV6-2/TRBV6-3
clone_size: -
d_call: -
cdr3_aa: CASSGQSYEQYF
cdr3_nt: TGTGCCAGCAGCGGACAGTCCTACGAGCAGTACTTC

j_call: TRBJ2-4
v_call: TRBV28
clone_size: few
d_call: -
cdr3_aa: CASSLFSASGRVKNIQYF
cdr3_nt: TGTGCCAGCAGTTTATTTTCAGCTTCGGGACGGGTCAAAAACATTCAGTACTTC

j_call: TRBJ2-3
v_call: TRBV5-1
clone_size: many
d_call: TRBD2
cdr3_aa: CASGPGTSGADTQYF
cdr3_nt: TGCGCCAGCGGCCCCGGGACTAGCGGGGCAGATACGCAGTATTTT

j_call: TRBJ2-7
v_call: TRBV7-2
clone_size: -
d_call: TRBD2
cdr3_aa: CASSLRAGGNEQYF
cdr3_nt: TGTGCCAGCAGCTTACGAGCGGGGGGGAACGAGCAGTACTTC

j_call: TRBJ1-5
v_call: TRBV7-8
clone_size: -
d_call: TRBD1
cdr3_aa: CASSQTGRNQPQHF
cdr3_nt: TGTGCCAGCAGCCAGACAGGGCGCAATCAGCCCCAGCATTTT

j_call: TRBJ2-5
v_call: TRBV20-1
clone_size: few
d_call: TRBD2
cdr3_aa: CSARGVPAGTQYF
cdr3_nt: TGCAGTGCTCGGGGGGTTCCCGCTGGGACCCAGTACTTC

j_call: TRBJ2-7
v_call: TRBV6-2/TRBV6-3
clone_size: -
d_call: TRBD1
cdr3_aa: CASTRPGQGFYEQYF
cdr3_nt: TGTGCCAGCACTCGTCCGGGACAGGGGTTCTACGAGCAGTACTTC

j_call: TRBJ2-7
v_call: TRBV10-1
clone_size: few
d_call: TRBD1
cdr3_aa: CASSPGQGASHEQYF
cdr3_nt: TGCGCCAGCAGCCCCGGGCAGGGGGCTTCCCACGAGCAGTACTTC

j_call: TRBJ2-1
v_call: TRBV6-2/TRBV6-3
clone_size: -
d_call: -
cdr3_aa: CASSYVGSYNEQFF
cdr3_nt: TGTGCCAGCAGTTACGTTGGCAGCTACAATGAGCAGTTCTTC

j_call: TRBJ2-1
v_call: TRBV7-9
clone_size: -
d_call: -
cdr3_aa: CASSRRGWDNEQFF
cdr3_nt: TGTGCCAGCAGCCGACGTGGGTGGGACAATGAGCAGTTCTTC